A single sample is the source of the 14 T cell receptor beta chains below, sequenced in a study of siplizumab effects on memory and regulatory T cells. Generated by immunoSEQ multiplex PCR, the TCRdb table keeps only in-frame clones and is missing some. The sample records 55,000 to 70,000 clones, over 90% being singletons. Sequenced: CD8+ T cells sorted from blood. The origin of the receptors is a human donor in good health.

The chain links TRBV21-1 to TRBJ1-1. TRBV21-1 is shown as a pseudogene. The CDR3 extends over 14 amino acids. The CDR3 DNA reads as TGTGCCAGCAGCCCGGCTGAAGTGAACACTGAAGCTTTCTTT. Amino acid sequence: CASSPAEVNTEAFF.

V gene TRBV6-1 combines with J gene TRBJ1-1, with D hard to call. The V gene's germline CDR1 is MNHNS and CDR2 SASEGT. The CDR3 runs to 14 residues. V was clipped by 4 bases and J by 3 bases, with 12 bases between them. CDR3 in amino acids: CASSVQEGDTEAFF. The CDR3 bases are TGTGCCAGCAGTGTCCAGGAGGGCGACACTGAAGCTTTCTTT.

The chain recombines TRBV28 with TRBJ2-5; TRBD1 might be the D (6 bases). Trimming removed 6 bases from V and 3 bases from J, with 11 bases in between. The CDR3 covers 13 residues. Germline V gene sequence: CDR1 MDHEN, CDR2 SYDVKM. CDR3 DNA sequence: TGTGCCAGCAGACGGACAGAAGAAGAGACCCAGTACTTC. Residues: CASRRTEEETQYF. The full variable domain, its missing parts supplied by reference TRBV28 and TRBJ2-5, is DVKVTQSSRYLVKRTGEKVFLECVQDMDHENMFWYRQDPGLGLRLIYFSYDVKMKEKGDIPEGYSVSREKKERFSLILESASTNQTSMYLCASRRTEEETQYFGPGTRLLVL.

The chain couples TRBV30 to TRBJ1-1; 8 positions match TRBD1. J lost 1 base, V lost 4 bases, and 2 bases had no gene match. The V gene's germline CDR1 is GTSNPN and CDR2 SVGIG (reference sequence). The CDR3 spans 13 residues. CDR3 residues: CAWNTGGNTEAFF. CDR3 sequence (DNA): TGTGCCTGGAATACAGGGGGGAACACTGAAGCTTTCTTT.

The chain joins TRBV7-9 to TRBJ2-1; no reliable D call. V was trimmed by 1 base and J by 9 bases, leaving 7 bases between them. Germline CDR1 SEHNR, CDR2 FQNEAQ (reference sequence). The length of the CDR3 is 12 residues. CDR3 protein: CASSLEALEQFF. CDR3 bases: TGTGCCAGCAGCTTAGAGGCCCTTGAGCAGTTCTTC.

The chain combines TRBV6-1 with TRBJ2-1, with TRBD2 matching over 7 bases. The CDR3 is made up of 16 amino acids. Looked up from germline, CDR1 is MNHNS and CDR2 is SASEGT. V lost 2 bases to trimming and J lost 5 bases; unmatched junction nucleotides: 9. The CDR3 here is CASSERAGTWDNEQFF. The CDR3, as DNA: TGTGCCAGCAGTGAAAGAGCGGGGACCTGGGACAATGAGCAGTTCTTC.

This chain links TRBV19 with TRBJ2-1; D may be TRBD2 (5 bases). Looked up from germline, CDR1 is LNHDA and CDR2 is SQIVND (reference sequence). The CDR3 length is 15 residues. Trimming stripped 3 bases from V and 4 bases from J, with 13 bases between. As DNA, the CDR3 is TGTGCCAGTAGTATCTTAGCGAATACTTACAATGAGCAGTTCTTC. Translating gives CASSILANTYNEQFF. The whole variable domain, filled in from reference TRBV19 and TRBJ2-1, reads DGGITQSPKYLFRKEGQNVTLSCEQNLNHDAMYWYRQDPGQGLRLIYYSQIVNDFQKGDIAEGYSVSREKKESFPLTVTSAQKNPTAFYLCASSILANTYNEQFFGPGTRLTVL.

The rearrangement uses TRBV27 and TRBJ2-2; D gene ambiguous. Trimming pared 5 bases from V and 6 bases from J, leaving 13 bases between. Per germline, CDR1 MNHEY and CDR2 SMNVEV (reference sequence). The CDR3 has 14 residues. The CDR3 DNA sequence: TGTGCCAGCAGTACCCCCGGAAGTGCCGGGGAGCTGTTTTTT. This gives the protein CASSTPGSAGELFF.

The chain's CDR3 is CASSFRDRGTYEQYF. The CDR3 bases are TGTGCCAGCAGTTTTAGGGACAGGGGGACCTACGAGCAGTACTTC. This chain connects TRBV28 to TRBJ2-7, with 11 bases identical to TRBD1. Germline CDR1 MDHEN, CDR2 SYDVKM. The CDR3 spans 15 residues. The junction had 3 bases not matched to a gene; V was cut back by 3 bases and J by 2 bases. The whole variable domain, filled in from reference TRBV28 and TRBJ2-7, reads DVKVTQSSRYLVKRTGEKVFLECVQDMDHENMFWYRQDPGLGLRLIYFSYDVKMKEKGDIPEGYSVSREKKERFSLILESASTNQTSMYLCASSFRDRGTYEQYFGPGTRLTVT.

The chain recombines TRBV29-1 with TRBJ1-2; 12 bases map to TRBD1. This CDR3 comprises 13 residues. Losses at the gene ends were 7 bases for V and 6 bases for J; bases not matched to a gene: 6. Germline values: CDR1 SQVTM, CDR2 ANQGSEA. The CDR3 loop is CSGGTGGKDGYTF. In nucleotides, the CDR3 is TGCAGCGGCGGGACAGGGGGCAAGGATGGCTACACCTTC.

This rearrangement joins TRBV6-1 to TRBJ1-5; D call uncertain. Germline CDR1 and CDR2: MNHNS and SASEGT. Trimming removed 2 bases from V and 1 base from J, with 9 bases in between. The CDR3 runs to 15 residues. Here the CDR3 reads CASSEYGGSNQPQHF. The CDR3 region has the DNA TGTGCCAGCAGTGAATACGGCGGGAGCAATCAGCCCCAGCATTTT.

Points on this clone: Other DNA sequences within the sample encode an identical CDR3. The chain recombines TRBV19 with TRBJ2-1; no clear D gene. From germline, CDR1 is LNHDA and CDR2 SQIVND (reference sequence). CDR3 length: 12 residues. Trimming shortened V by 3 bases and J by 4 bases, and 4 bases separated the two germline ends. This CDR3 reads CASSMGYNEQFF. CDR3 DNA: TGTGCCAGTAGTATGGGGTACAATGAGCAGTTCTTC.

CDR3 sequence (DNA): TGTGCCAGCAGCTTACACCAGGAAAAACTGTTTTTT. It encodes CASSLHQEKLFF. V gene TRBV7-8 combines with J gene TRBJ1-4, with D uncertain. The CDR3 has 12 amino acids. Germline CDR1 SGHVS, CDR2 FQNEAQ. V lost 2 bases, J lost 8 bases, and 6 bases lay in between.

The rearrangement links TRBV5-6 to TRBJ2-7, with 7 bases aligning to TRBD2. J gave up 2 bases and V 4 bases, and 6 bases lay outside the gene matches. Germline V gene lookup returns CDR1 SGHDT and CDR2 YYEEEE. The CDR3 length is 14 residues. The CDR3 protein is CASSTRTRAYEQYF. The CDR3 bases are TGTGCCAGCAGCACAAGGACTAGGGCCTACGAGCAGTACTTC.